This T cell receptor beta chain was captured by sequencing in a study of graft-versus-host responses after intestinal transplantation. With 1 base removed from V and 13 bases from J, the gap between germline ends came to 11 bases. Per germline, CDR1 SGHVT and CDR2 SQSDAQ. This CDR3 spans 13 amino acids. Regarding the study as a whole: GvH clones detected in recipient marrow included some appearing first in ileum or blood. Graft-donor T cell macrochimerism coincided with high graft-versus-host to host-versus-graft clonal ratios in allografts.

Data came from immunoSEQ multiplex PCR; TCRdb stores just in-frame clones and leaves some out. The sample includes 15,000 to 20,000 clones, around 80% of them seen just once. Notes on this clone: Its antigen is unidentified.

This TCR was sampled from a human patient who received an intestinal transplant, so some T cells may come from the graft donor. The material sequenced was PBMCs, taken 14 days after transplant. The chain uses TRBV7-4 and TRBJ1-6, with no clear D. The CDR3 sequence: CASSLGSPWPLHF. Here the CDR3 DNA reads TGTGCCAGCAGCTTAGGCAGCCCCTGGCCCCTCCACTTT.